These T cell receptor beta chains were read from a single sample in a study of T cell responses to AZD1222 COVID-19 vaccine. The assay was immunoSEQ multiplex PCR, and TCRdb's table has in-frame clones only and misses some. This sample has fewer than 130,000 clones; 85% to 95% occur once, and the top ten carry 7.8%. Sample: peripheral blood, taken on day 0 of AZD1222 vaccination. The source is an adult in good health. Each CDR3 is given with its conserved first and last residue. The order of the fields is D gene, J gene, V gene, clone size, CDR3 DNA, CDR3 protein. D genes are given only for firm matches. Only some rows state a clone size, as once, few, many or a class for expanded clones.

TRBD1,TRBJ2-1,TRBV27,-,TGTGCCAGCCGTAGAAGCCGGGACAGGGTCAATGAGCAGTTCTTC,CASRRSRDRVNEQFF
-,TRBJ1-4,TRBV11-2,-,TGTGCCAGCAGCTTAGGGGAATCGAGGGCTAATGAAAAACTGTTTTTT,CASSLGESRANEKLFF
TRBD1,TRBJ1-2,TRBV27,-,TGTGCCAGCAGTTTAAAGGGACAGGGTGGCTATGGCTACACCTTC,CASSLKGQGGYGYTF
TRBD1,TRBJ1-3,TRBV7-9,-,TGTGCCAGCAGCAAGCGGGACAGGGCGTCGGGAAACACCATATATTTT,CASSKRDRASGNTIYF
-,TRBJ2-2,TRBV5-4,-,TGTGCCAGCAGCTTGGACCGGGACAGGGAGCTGTTTTTT,CASSLDRDRELFF
-,TRBJ1-1,TRBV20-1,-,TGCAGTTCCCCGGGAGCTTTCTTT,CSSPGAFF
-,TRBJ2-3,TRBV4-1,-,TGCGCCAGCAGCCAGACGCCGGGAGACCGTGTGTCAGATACGCAGTATTTT,CASSQTPGDRVSDTQYF
TRBD1,TRBJ1-2,TRBV5-4,-,TGTGCCAGCAGTCGGGACAGGGCCTTAAGTAAGGGAGGCTACACCTTC,CASSRDRALSKGGYTF
-,TRBJ1-2,TRBV28,-,TGTGCCAGCATTGGCGAGACGAACTATGGCTACACCTTC,CASIGETNYGYTF
-,TRBJ2-7,TRBV29-1,-,TGCAGCGTGGGTGACCGTGGGGTGCAGGGTTCGGTCTACGAGCAGTACTTC,CSVGDRGVQGSVYEQYF
TRBD1,TRBJ1-1,TRBV28,-,TGTGCCAGCAGTTCCTCGGACAGGGGGGCCGAAGCTTTCTTT,CASSSSDRGAEAFF
-,TRBJ2-7,TRBV3-1/TRBV3-2,-,TGTGCCAGCAGCCGCCCACAAAGGTCCTACGAGCAGTACTTC,CASSRPQRSYEQYF
-,TRBJ2-7,TRBV3-1/TRBV3-2,-,TGTGCCAGCAGCCAGGATGGGACTCGACTCTACGAGCAGTACTTC,CASSQDGTRLYEQYF
-,TRBJ1-4,TRBV5-4,-,TGTGCCAGCAGCCTGGGGGGGGCAACTAATGAAAAACTGTTTTTT,CASSLGGATNEKLFF
-,TRBJ2-2,TRBV7-9,-,TGTGCCAGCAGCTTAGAAGGAGTCGGGGAGCTGTTTTTT,CASSLEGVGELFF
-,TRBJ2-2,TRBV7-3,-,TGTGCCAGCAGCCCAAGGGGTACCGGGGAGCTGTTTTTT,CASSPRGTGELFF
-,TRBJ1-2,TRBV6-5,-,TGTGCCAGCAGTTACAGCTGGGATCGGGTCTATGGCTACACCTTC,CASSYSWDRVYGYTF
-,TRBJ1-3,TRBV7-9,once,TGTGCCAGCAGCCCCCGCGGGGTAGGAAACACCATATATTTT,CASSPRGVGNTIYF
-,TRBJ2-2,TRBV30,-,TGTGCCTGGAGTTCTCAACCCGGGGAGCTGTTTTTT,CAWSSQPGELFF
TRBD1,TRBJ2-7,TRBV7-9,-,TGTGCCAGCAGCTTAGCGACTGGGACAGGGTATGTCGTTCTTTACTTC,CASSLATGTGYVVLYF
-,TRBJ1-6,TRBV25-1,once,TGTGCCAGCAGTTACAGAACAGGGTGGAATTCACCCCTCCACTTT,CASSYRTGWNSPLHF
-,TRBJ2-7,TRBV27,once,TGTGCCAGCTCAACGGGCTACGAGCAGTACTTC,CASSTGYEQYF
TRBD2,TRBJ2-7,TRBV28,-,TGTGCCAGCAGTTCTAGCGGCCTTAGCTCCTACGAGCAGTACTTC,CASSSSGLSSYEQYF
-,TRBJ1-3,TRBV18,-,TGTGCCAGCTCATTCTCAAGGGGAACTGGAAACACCATATATTTT,CASSFSRGTGNTIYF
-,TRBJ1-1,TRBV29-1,-,TGCAGCGTTGGTGGCATCACAAACACTGAAGCTTTCTTT,CSVGGITNTEAFF
-,TRBJ1-2,TRBV4-1,-,TGCGCCAGCAGCCAAGATCCGGGGAGGGGAACCACCTATGGCTACACCTTC,CASSQDPGRGTTYGYTF
-,TRBJ2-1,TRBV14,-,TGTGCCAGCAGCCAGGACTACAATGAGCAGTTCTTC,CASSQDYNEQFF
-,TRBJ2-7,TRBV6-1,-,TGTGCCAGCAGTGAACCCGGGATTACCTCCTACGAGCAGTACTTC,CASSEPGITSYEQYF
-,TRBJ1-2,TRBV28,once,TGTGCCAGCAGTTTACCGGACAATTCGGGCTATGGCTACACCTTC,CASSLPDNSGYGYTF
-,TRBJ2-7,TRBV24-1,-,TGTGCCACCAGTGACCCGGGACCCCCCTACGAGCAGTACTTC,CATSDPGPPYEQYF
TRBD1,TRBJ1-2,TRBV29-1,-,TGCAGCGTTGAGCGGGACAGTTATGGCTACACCTTC,CSVERDSYGYTF
TRBD1,TRBJ2-7,TRBV9,-,TGTGCCAGCAGCCAAGGACAGGGAAGACTCTACGAGCAGTACTTC,CASSQGQGRLYEQYF
TRBD1,TRBJ1-2,TRBV7-9,-,TGTGCCGCCAGCAGTACCGGACAGGGCTATGGCTACACCTTC,CAASSTGQGYGYTF
TRBD1,TRBJ2-7,TRBV7-6,-,TGTGCCAGCAGCCCTTCCTCCGGGACAGGGAGCGAGCAGTACTTC,CASSPSSGTGSEQYF
-,TRBJ1-2,TRBV29-1,-,TGCAGCGTTCCCTCCACAGACTATGGCTACACCTTC,CSVPSTDYGYTF
-,TRBJ2-7,TRBV10-2,once,TGCGCCAGCAGCGGGAACAACGAGCAGTACTTC,CASSGNNEQYF
-,TRBJ1-6,TRBV7-9,-,TGTGCCAGCAGCTTTCTCAATGTGGGACACAGCTCCTATAATTCACCCCTCCACTTT,CASSFLNVGHSSYNSPLHF
-,TRBJ1-2,TRBV6-5,once,TGTGCCAGCAGTTACTCGACGGGAGGGGACTATGGCTACACCTTC,CASSYSTGGDYGYTF
-,TRBJ2-7,TRBV11-1,-,TGTGCCAGCAGTTACGGACTGAGCTCCTACGAGCAGTACTTC,CASSYGLSSYEQYF
TRBD1,TRBJ1-6,TRBV10-3,-,TGTGCCATCAGGGGGGACAGTGAGAATTCACCCCTCCACTTT,CAIRGDSENSPLHF
-,TRBJ1-2,TRBV18,-,TGTGCCAGCTCACCAGCTGACAATAACTATGGCTACACCTTC,CASSPADNNYGYTF
-,TRBJ1-4,TRBV21-1,-,TGTGCCAGCAGCAAATATTCTGATAGACAGGTAGAAAAACTGTTTTTT,CASSKYSDRQVEKLFF
-,TRBJ1-4,TRBV15,-,TGTGCCACCAGCAGACTACGACACCAACGACGAGAAAAACTGTTTTTT,CATSRLRHQRREKLFF
TRBD1,TRBJ1-3,TRBV11-2,-,TGTGCCAGCGGACAGGGAACTGGAAACACCATATATTTT,CASGQGTGNTIYF
-,TRBJ1-5,TRBV2,-,TGTGCCAGCAGCGAAGCGGAATTTGGGGGCAGTCAGCCCCAGCATTTT,CASSEAEFGGSQPQHF
-,TRBJ2-5,TRBV5-5,-,TGTGCCAGCAGCTTTAGCTGGGTTGAGACCCAGTACTTC,CASSFSWVETQYF
-,TRBJ1-5,TRBV27,-,TGTGCCAGCAGTTTATCGGGCACTAATCAGCCCCAGCATTTT,CASSLSGTNQPQHF
-,TRBJ1-1,TRBV15,-,TGTGCCACCAGCAAAACCCGGGGGTCAAACACTGAAGCTTTCTTT,CATSKTRGSNTEAFF
TRBD1,TRBJ2-7,TRBV5-8,-,TGTGCCAGCAGCTTGCTCGGGACAGGATCCTACGAGCAGTACTTC,CASSLLGTGSYEQYF
-,TRBJ2-7,TRBV11-2,-,TGTGCCAGCAGCTTAGCCGTCGGATCCTACGAGCAGTACTTC,CASSLAVGSYEQYF
-,TRBJ2-6,TRBV28,-,TGTGCCAGCACCGGGAGCCGCTCTGGGGCCAACGTCCTGACTTTC,CASTGSRSGANVLTF
-,TRBJ1-1,TRBV5-1,once,TGCGCCAGCAGCTTACGACAGGCGAACACTGAAGCTTTCTTT,CASSLRQANTEAFF
TRBD2,TRBJ2-1,TRBV6-6,-,TGTGCCAGCAGGCTAGCGGGGTCCTACAATGAGCAGTTCTTC,CASRLAGSYNEQFF
-,TRBJ2-7,TRBV11-2,-,TGTGCCAGCAGCACGGGACAACCACCATCCTACGAGCAGTACTTC,CASSTGQPPSYEQYF
-,TRBJ1-6,TRBV27,few,TGTGCCAGCAGTTTACCATGGGGGACGAATTCACCCCTCCACTTT,CASSLPWGTNSPLHF